The present T cell receptor (beta chain) was sequenced within a study of beta chain features in type 1 diabetes. As for the study in general: All samples together contributed almost 110,000,000 sorted cells for examination. Findings and caveats of the study: In cDNA sequencing, cells with high TCR expression could be over-represented.

V trimming: 5 bases; J trimming: 4 bases; junction bases outside the gene matches: 7. Germline CDR1 and CDR2: SNHLY and FYNNEI. CDR3 length equals 16 residues. A remark on this clone: Its antigen is still unknown.

The single heparinised draw taken from each donor contained 90 to 150 mL of blood on average. The isolated RNA, all of it, was reverse transcribed, so expressed TCRB transcripts were what got sequenced. The table came from immunoSEQ multiplex PCR; TCRdb's copy has only in-frame clones and leaves some out. The profile shows approximately 150,000 clones, 7.5% to 9.5% of them singletons. This TCR derives from a woman between 18 and 29 years old in good health. The rearrangement joins TRBV2 to TRBJ2-2, with 10 positions matching TRBD2. Material: central memory CD4+ T cells from blood. CDR3 region: CASSLTSGVVTGELFF. Written as DNA, the CDR3 is TGTGCCAGCAGTCTTACTAGCGGGGTAGTCACCGGGGAGCTGTTTTTT. Based on the CDR3 plus reference TRBV2 and TRBJ2-2, the full variable domain is EPEVTQTPSHQVTQMGQEVILRCVPISNHLYFYWYRQILGQKVEFLVSFYNNEISEKSEIFDDQFSVERPDGSNFTLKIRSTKLEDSAMYFCASSLTSGVVTGELFFGEGSRLTVL.